This TCR beta chain comes out of a study of blood T cells in healthy people across ages. For the second PCR, which ran for about 6 to 11 cycles, a sample-barcoded 5' primer and a J-beta primer mix were used. TCRdb reprocessed the 5' RACE reads via MiXCR and lists one record per CDR3 protein. The sample carries more than 650,000 distinct CDR3 sequences, roughly 25% recorded once. The CDR3 has 13 amino acids. Trimming pared 3 bases from V and 8 bases from J, leaving 10 bases between. Germline V gene data show CDR1 as SGHTA and CDR2 as FQGNSA. Per sample, a minimum of 6 million PBMCs were isolated. Comments on this clonotype: What it recognizes is unknown.

Study outcomes and limitations: Measured against age, TCR beta diversity per million T cells decreased in a roughly linear manner.

This sample was also put to use in a study of T cells of mothers and their children. That work contributes: Persisting microchimeric T cell clones went undetected.

This clonotype was obtained from a boy between 10 and 17 years old in good health. The genes are TRBV7-2 and TRBJ1-4; TRBD1 is a possible D gene (5 bases). Sequenced: blood. The DNA for the CDR3 is TGTGCCAGCAGCTTGGGGGAGGAAGAAAAACTGTTTTTT. The encoded protein is CASSLGEEEKLFF.